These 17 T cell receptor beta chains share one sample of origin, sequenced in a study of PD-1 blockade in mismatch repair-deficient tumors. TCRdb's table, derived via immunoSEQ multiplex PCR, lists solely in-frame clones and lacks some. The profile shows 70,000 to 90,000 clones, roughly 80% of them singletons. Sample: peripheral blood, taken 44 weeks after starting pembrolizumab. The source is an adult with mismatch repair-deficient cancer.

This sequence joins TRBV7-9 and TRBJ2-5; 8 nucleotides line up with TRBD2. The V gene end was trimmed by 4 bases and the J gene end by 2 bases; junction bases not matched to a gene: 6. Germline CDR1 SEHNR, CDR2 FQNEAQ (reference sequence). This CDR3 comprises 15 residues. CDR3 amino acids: CASSSWAGGQETQYF. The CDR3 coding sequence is TGTGCCAGCAGCTCATGGGCGGGAGGACAAGAGACCCAGTACTTC.

CDR3 protein: CASSQEGLAGEFYNEQFF. CDR3 in DNA: TGCGCCAGCAGCCAAGAGGGACTAGCGGGGGAGTTCTACAATGAGCAGTTCTTC. The rearrangement uses TRBV4-1 and TRBJ2-1; 14 nucleotides align to TRBD2. Germline V gene lookup returns CDR1 MGHRA and CDR2 YSYEKL. V was clipped by 0 bases and J by 3 bases; unmatched bases: 4. CDR3 size: 18 residues.

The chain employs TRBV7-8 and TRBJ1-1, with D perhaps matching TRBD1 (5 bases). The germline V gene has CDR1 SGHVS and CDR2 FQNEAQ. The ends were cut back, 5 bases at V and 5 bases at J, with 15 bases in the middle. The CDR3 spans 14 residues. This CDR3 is CASSPREGLTEAFF. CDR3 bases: TGTGCCAGCAGCCCAAGGGAGGGGCTAACTGAAGCTTTCTTT.

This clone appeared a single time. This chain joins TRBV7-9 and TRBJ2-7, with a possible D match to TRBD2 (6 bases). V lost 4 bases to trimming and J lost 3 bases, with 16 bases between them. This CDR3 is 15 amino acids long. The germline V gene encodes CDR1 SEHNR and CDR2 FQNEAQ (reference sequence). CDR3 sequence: CASSSNRERRYEQYF. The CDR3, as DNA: TGTGCCAGCAGCTCAAACCGGGAGCGACGCTACGAGCAGTACTTC.

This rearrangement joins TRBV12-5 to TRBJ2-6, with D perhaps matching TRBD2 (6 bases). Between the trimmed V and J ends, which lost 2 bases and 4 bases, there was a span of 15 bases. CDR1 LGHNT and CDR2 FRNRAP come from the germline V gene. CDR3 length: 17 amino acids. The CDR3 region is CASGLSSEKAGANVLTF. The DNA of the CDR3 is TGTGCTAGTGGTTTGTCTAGCGAGAAGGCGGGGGCCAACGTCCTGACTTTC. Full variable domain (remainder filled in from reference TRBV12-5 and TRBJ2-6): DARVTQTPRHKVTEMGQEVTMRCQPILGHNTVFWYRQTMMQGLELLAYFRNRAPLDDSGMPKDRFSAEMPDATLATLKIQPSEPRDSAVYFCASGLSSEKAGANVLTFGAGSRLTVL.

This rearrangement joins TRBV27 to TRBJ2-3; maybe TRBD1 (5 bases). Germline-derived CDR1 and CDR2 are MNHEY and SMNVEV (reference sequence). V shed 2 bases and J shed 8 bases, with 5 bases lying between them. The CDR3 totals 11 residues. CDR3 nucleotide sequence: TGTGCCAGCAGTTTACAGGGTACGCAGTATTTT. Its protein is CASSLQGTQYF.

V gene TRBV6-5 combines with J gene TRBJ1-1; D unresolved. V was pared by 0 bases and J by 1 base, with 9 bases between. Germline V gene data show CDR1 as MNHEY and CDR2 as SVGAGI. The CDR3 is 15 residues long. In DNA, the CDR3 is TGTGCCAGCAGTTACTCCGGGAGATCGAACACTGAAGCTTTCTTT. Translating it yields CASSYSGRSNTEAFF.

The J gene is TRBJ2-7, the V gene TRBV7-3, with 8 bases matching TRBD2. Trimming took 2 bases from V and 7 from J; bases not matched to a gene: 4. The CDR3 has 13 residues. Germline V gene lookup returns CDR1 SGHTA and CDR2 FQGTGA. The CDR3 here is CASSLFSGAEQYF. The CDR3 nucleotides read TGTGCCAGCAGCTTATTTAGCGGGGCGGAGCAGTACTTC.

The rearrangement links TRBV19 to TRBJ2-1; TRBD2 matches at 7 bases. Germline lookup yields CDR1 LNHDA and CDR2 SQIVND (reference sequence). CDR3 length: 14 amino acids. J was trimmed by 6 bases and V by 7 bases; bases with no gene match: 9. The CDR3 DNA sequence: TGTGCCAGTAATTTAGCGGGCCTGGGCAATGAGCAGTTCTTC. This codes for CASNLAGLGNEQFF.

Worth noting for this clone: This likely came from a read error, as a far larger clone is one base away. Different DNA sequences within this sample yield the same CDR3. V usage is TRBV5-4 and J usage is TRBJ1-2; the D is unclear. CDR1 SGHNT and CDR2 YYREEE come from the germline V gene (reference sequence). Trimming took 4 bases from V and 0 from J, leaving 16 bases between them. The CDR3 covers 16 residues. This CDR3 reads CASSQDEESPNYGYTF. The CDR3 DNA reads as TGTGCCAGCAGCCAAGATGAAGAATCTCCTAACTATGGCTACACCTTC.

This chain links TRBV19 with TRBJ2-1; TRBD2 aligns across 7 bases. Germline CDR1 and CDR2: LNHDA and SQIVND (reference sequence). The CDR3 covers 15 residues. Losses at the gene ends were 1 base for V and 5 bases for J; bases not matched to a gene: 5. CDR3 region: CASSIAGGRDNEQFF. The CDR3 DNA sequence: TGTGCCAGTAGTATAGCGGGCGGGAGAGACAATGAGCAGTTCTTC.

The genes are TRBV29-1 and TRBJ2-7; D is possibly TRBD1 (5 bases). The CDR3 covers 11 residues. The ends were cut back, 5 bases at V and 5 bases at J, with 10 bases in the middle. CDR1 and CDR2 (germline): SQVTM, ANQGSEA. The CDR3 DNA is TGCAGCGTTCAGGGTTTCGACGAGCAGTACTTC. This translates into CSVQGFDEQYF.

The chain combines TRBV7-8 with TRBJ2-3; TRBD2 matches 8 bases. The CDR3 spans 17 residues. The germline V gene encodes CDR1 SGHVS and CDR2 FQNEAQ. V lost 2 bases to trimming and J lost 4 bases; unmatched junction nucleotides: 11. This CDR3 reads CASSLPSSSGLPDTQYF. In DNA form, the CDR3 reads TGTGCCAGCAGCTTACCTTCCTCTAGCGGGCTCCCAGATACGCAGTATTTT.

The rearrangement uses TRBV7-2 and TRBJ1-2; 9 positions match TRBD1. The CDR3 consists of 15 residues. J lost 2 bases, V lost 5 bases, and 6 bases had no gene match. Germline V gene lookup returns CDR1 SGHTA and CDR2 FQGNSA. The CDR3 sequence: CASSPTTGGNYGYTF. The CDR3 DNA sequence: TGTGCCAGCAGCCCAACGACAGGGGGGAACTATGGCTACACCTTC.

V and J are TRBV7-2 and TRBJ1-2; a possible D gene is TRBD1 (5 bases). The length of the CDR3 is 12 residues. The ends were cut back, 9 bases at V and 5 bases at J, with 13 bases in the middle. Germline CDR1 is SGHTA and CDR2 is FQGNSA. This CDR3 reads CASTGTEYGYTF. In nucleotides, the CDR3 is TGTGCCAGTACCGGGACGGAGTATGGCTACACCTTC.

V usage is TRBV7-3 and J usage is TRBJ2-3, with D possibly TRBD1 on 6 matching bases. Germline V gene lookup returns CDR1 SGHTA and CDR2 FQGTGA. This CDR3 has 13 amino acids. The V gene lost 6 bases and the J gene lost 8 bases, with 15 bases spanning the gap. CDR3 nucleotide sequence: TGTGCCAGCAGGGGGGCTCGCGAGGGTACGCAGTATTTT. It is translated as CASRGAREGTQYF.

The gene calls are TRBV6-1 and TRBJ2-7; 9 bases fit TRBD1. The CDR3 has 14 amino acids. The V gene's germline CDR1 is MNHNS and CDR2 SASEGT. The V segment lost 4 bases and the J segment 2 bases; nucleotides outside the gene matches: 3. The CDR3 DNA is TGTGCCAGCAGTGGGGGGACAGGGACCTACGAGCAGTACTTC. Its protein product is CASSGGTGTYEQYF.